The clone carrying this TCR beta chain was observed a handful of times. The antigen remains unidentified. CDR3 size: 13 residues. Unmatched junction bases numbered 9, after V lost 5 bases and J lost 10 bases. Germline lookup yields CDR1 SGHTA and CDR2 FQGNSA. TCRdb passed the RT-PCR reads through MiXCR, listing each CDR3 protein once. The data hold about 650,000 distinct CDR3 sequences, with less than 15% observed a single time. This sample is drawn from a study of response to subunit inactivated influenza vaccine. Study-level points and caveats: New T cells are recruited in small numbers by each seasonal influenza vaccination, according to the authors' suggestion.

This chain connects TRBV7-2 to TRBJ2-5, with 8 bases fitting TRBD2. Sample: PBMCs from blood, taken 14 days before vaccination. This clonotype was sampled from a man aged 45-60 years who received an inactivated influenza vaccine. The CDR3 nucleotides are TGTGCCAGCAGCCGTGGGACTAGAGATGTCCAGTACTTC. Protein sequence: CASSRGTRDVQYF.